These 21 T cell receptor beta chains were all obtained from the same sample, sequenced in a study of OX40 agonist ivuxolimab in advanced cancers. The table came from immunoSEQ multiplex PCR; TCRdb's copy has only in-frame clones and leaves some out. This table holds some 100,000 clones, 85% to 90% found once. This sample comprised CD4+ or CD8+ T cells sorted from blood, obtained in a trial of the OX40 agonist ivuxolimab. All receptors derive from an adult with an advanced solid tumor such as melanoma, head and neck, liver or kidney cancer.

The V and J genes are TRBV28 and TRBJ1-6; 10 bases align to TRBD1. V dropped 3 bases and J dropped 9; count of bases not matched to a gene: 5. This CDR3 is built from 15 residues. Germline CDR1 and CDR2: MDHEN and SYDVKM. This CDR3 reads CASSLAGTGASPLHF. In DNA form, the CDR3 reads TGTGCCAGCAGTTTGGCCGGGACAGGGGCTTCACCCCTCCACTTT.

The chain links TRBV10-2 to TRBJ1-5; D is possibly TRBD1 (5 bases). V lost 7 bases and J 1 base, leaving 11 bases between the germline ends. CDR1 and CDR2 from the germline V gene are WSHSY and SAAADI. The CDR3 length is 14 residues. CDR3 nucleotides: TGCGCCAGCAAACCCGGGGCGAGCAATCAGCCCCAGCATTTT. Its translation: CASKPGASNQPQHF.

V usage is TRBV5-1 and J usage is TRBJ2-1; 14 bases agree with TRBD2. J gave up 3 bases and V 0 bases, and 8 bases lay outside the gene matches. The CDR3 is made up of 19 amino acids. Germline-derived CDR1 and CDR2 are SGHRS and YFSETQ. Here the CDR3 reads CASSLAVGTSGGNYNEQFF. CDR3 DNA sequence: TGCGCCAGCAGCTTGGCAGTCGGGACTAGCGGGGGCAACTACAATGAGCAGTTCTTC.

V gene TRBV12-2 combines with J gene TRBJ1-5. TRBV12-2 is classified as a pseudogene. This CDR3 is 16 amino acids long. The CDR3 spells CASRLRLRERDQPQHF. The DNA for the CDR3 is TGTGCAAGTCGCCTCAGATTGAGGGAGAGAGATCAGCCCCAGCATTTT.

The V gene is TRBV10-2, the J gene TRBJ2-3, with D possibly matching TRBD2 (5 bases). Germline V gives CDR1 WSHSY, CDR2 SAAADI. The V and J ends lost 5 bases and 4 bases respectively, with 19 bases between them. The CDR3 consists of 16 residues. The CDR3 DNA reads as TGCGCCAGCAGTTCCGGGGTCCGAGCCCGCGCAGATACGCAGTATTTT. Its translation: CASSSGVRARADTQYF.

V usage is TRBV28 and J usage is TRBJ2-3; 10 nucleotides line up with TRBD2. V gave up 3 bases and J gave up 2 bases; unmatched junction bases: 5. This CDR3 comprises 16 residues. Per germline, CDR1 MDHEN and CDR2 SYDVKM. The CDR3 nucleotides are TGTGCCAGCAGTTTGGCCCTAGCGGGGGACACAGATACGCAGTATTTT. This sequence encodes CASSLALAGDTDTQYF.

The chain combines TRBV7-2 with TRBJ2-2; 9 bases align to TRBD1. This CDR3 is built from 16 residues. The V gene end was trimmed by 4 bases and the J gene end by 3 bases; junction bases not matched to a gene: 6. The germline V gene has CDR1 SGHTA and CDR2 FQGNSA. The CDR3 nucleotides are TGTGCCAGCAGCTGGGACAGGGCGCGTGACACCGGGGAGCTGTTTTTT. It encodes CASSWDRARDTGELFF.

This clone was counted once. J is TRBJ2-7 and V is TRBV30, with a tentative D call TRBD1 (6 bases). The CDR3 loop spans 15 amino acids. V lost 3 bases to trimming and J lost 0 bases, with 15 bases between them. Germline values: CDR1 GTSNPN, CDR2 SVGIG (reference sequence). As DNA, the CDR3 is TGTGCCTGGAGAGCCACAGGGAAGGTCTCCTACGAGCAGTACTTC. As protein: CAWRATGKVSYEQYF.

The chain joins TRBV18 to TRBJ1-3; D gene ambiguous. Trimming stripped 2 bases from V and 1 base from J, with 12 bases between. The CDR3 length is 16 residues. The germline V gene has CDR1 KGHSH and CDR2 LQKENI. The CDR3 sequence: CASSPIRTESGNTIYF. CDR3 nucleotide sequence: TGTGCCAGCTCACCAATCCGCACAGAGTCTGGAAACACCATATATTTT.

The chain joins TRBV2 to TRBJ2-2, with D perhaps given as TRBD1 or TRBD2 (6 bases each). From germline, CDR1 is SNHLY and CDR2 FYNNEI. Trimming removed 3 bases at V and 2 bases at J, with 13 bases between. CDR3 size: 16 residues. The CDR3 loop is CASSEQGTSNTGELFF. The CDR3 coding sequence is TGTGCCAGCAGTGAGCAGGGGACTTCAAACACCGGGGAGCTGTTTTTT.

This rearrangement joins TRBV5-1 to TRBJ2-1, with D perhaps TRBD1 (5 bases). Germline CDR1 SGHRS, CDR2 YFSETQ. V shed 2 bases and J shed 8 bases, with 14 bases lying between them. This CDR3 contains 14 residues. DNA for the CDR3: TGCGCCAGCAGCTTAGCGCGTGGGGCGTATGAGCAGTTCTTC. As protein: CASSLARGAYEQFF.

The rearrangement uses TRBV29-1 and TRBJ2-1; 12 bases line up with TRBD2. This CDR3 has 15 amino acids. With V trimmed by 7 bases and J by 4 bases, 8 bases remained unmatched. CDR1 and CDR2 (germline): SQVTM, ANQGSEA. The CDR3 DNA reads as TGCAGCGCTACCTCCGGGACTAGCGGGTACAATGAGCAGTTCTTC. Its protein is CSATSGTSGYNEQFF.

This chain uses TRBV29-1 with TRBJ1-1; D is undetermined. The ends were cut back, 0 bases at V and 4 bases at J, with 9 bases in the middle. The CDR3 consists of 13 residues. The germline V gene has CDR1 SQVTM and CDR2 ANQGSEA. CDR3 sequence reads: CSVEDGPGTEAFF. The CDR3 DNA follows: TGCAGCGTTGAAGATGGTCCGGGCACTGAAGCTTTCTTT.

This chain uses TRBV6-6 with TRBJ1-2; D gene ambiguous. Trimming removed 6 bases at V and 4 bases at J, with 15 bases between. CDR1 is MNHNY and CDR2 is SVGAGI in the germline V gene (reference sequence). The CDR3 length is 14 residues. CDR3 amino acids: CASSPSGSLYGYTF. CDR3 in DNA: TGTGCCAGCAGCCCTTCGGGGAGCCTCTATGGCTACACCTTC.

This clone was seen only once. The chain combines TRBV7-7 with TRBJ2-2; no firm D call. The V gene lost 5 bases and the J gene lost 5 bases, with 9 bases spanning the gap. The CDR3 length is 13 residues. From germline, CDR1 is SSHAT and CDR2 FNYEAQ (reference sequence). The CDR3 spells CASSLQITGELFF. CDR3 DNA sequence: TGTGCCAGCAGCCTCCAAATAACCGGGGAGCTGTTTTTT.

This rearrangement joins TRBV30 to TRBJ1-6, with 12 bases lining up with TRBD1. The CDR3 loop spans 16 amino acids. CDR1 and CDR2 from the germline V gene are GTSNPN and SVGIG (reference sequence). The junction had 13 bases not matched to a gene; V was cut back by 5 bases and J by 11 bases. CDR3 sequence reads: CAWLVGGQGAVTPLHF. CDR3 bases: TGTGCCTGGCTGGTAGGGGGACAGGGGGCAGTTACACCCCTCCACTTT.

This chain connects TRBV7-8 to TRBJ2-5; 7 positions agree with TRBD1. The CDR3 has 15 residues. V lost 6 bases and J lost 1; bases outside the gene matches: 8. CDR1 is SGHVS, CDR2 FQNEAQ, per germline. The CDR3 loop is CASRSEQGFQETQYF. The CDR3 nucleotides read TGTGCCAGCAGAAGCGAACAGGGGTTCCAAGAGACCCAGTACTTC.

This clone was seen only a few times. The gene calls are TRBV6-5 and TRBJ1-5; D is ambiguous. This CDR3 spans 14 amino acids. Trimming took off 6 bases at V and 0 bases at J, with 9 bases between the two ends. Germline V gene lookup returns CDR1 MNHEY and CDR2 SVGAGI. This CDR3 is CASRKGNSNQPQHF. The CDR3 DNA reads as TGTGCCAGCAGAAAGGGAAATAGCAATCAGCCCCAGCATTTT.

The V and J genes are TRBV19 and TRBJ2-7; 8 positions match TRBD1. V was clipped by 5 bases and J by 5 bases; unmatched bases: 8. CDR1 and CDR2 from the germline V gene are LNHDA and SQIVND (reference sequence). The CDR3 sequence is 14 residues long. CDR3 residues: CASSPTGEPHEQYF. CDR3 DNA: TGTGCCAGTAGTCCGACAGGGGAACCCCACGAGCAGTACTTC.

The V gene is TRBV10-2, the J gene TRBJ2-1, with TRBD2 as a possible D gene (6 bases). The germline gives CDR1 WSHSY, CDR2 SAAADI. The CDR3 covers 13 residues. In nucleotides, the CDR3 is TGCGCTGGGGGGTCAGGGAATTACAATGAGCAGTTCTTC. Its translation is CAGGSGNYNEQFF.

In DNA, the CDR3 is TGTGCCAGTACCAGTGGTGGGGGGATTCAACGTTCACCCCTCCACTTT. It is translated as CASTSGGGIQRSPLHF. J is TRBJ1-6 and V is TRBV19; D may be TRBD1 (5 bases). Trimming shortened V by 7 bases and J by 9 bases, and 22 bases separated the two germline ends. CDR1 and CDR2 (germline): LNHDA, SQIVND (reference sequence). CDR3 size: 16 residues.